This TCR beta chain was documented in a study of blood T cell repertoires in COVID-19 (TCRdb year 2020). As for the study more broadly: Collaborator samples came from the United States, Italy and Spain and covered acute and convalescent phases of COVID-19. The material from the prospective study consisted of cDNA or gDNA derived from T cells, B-cell-depleted T cells, or PBMCs. Subjects who had been exposed to COVID-19, were actively infected with it, or had recovered from it provided the deeply sampled blood TCRbeta repertoires that made up the dataset. The repertoires were made available in a free public database intended to serve as a resource for research on the immune response to SARS-CoV-2. Samples were obtained from the ongoing ImmuneRACE study (first 160 participants) and from over 1,000 subjects provided by 6 global collaborators. Sample metadata almost always included a de-identified subject ID, COVID-19 status, age in years and sex. Where available, HLA class I and class II types were obtained from metadata supplied by the sample provider rather than from assay-based typing. Study-wide conclusions, independent of this receptor: Clinical and demographic metadata were provided uncurated, with the amount varying by source and participant.

Via the germline V gene, CDR1 is SGHDT and CDR2 YYEEEE. V drops 2 bases and J drops 0 bases, leaving 9 bases in between. The CDR3 runs 14 amino acids, cysteine and phenylalanine included. The read is trimmed to its CDR3 DNA, 42 bases read in frame from base 1. One collaborating source in Seattle enrolled patients while the patients were actively infected and followed the patients over time throughout the course of disease. Each collaborating institution followed its own protocols to collect whole blood in K2EDTA tubes. For TCRbeta analysis, collaborators shipped samples as frozen whole blood, isolated PBMCs, or DNA extracted from either of those sample types. The immunoSEQ Assay, a bias-controlled multiplex PCR, was used to amplify TCRbeta CDR3 regions from genomic DNA. The original pipeline was this. Within the assay, amplification of reference gene primers was used to estimate how many nucleated cells each sample contained. To quantify the absolute abundance of each unique TCRbeta CDR3 rearrangement, sequence reads were collapsed and filtered. For each sample, productive Simpson clonality was calculated as the square root of Simpson's diversity index over productive rearrangements. Not all clones reach the TCRdb copy of this immuneACCESS table, which keeps in-frame sequences only. Checked studies attribute under half of the gap to unresolved V genes and leave the rest unexplained. That table supplies the V and J calls and clone size; D and trimming were determined from the DNA. Within this sample are some 300,000 clones, with about nine tenths of them counted one time only. Of the sample, approximately 6.5% falls within the top ten clones.

This clone was observed once. Which antigen it targets is not known. Within one base of it there is no much larger clone, and no base qualities were kept. Other nucleotide sequences from this sample produce the same CDR3. The chain was built from TRBV5-6 and TRBJ2-7; no D gene call is confident. The sequenced sample was peripheral blood. The TCR comes from a woman in her 50s with COVID-19, enrolled during active disease. The DNA sequence is as follows: TGTGCCAGCAGCTTAGTCGCGAGCTCCTACGAGCAGTACTTC. The translation is CASSLVASSYEQYF.